What follows are 16 T cell receptor beta chains derived from one specimen sequenced in a study of technical replicates of blood from several donors. Only in-frame clones appear in the TCRdb table, and some are missing; sequencing was by immunoSEQ multiplex PCR. The sample has about 100,000 clones, approximately 96% seen once. Sequencing was performed on T cells isolated from PBMCs. These receptors all stem from a human donor in good health.

The chain employs TRBV9 and TRBJ2-1; 10 bases line up with TRBD1. Unmatched junction bases numbered 1, after V lost 3 bases and J lost 7 bases. The CDR3 sequence is 13 residues long. From germline, CDR1 is SGDLS and CDR2 YYNGEE. CDR3 sequence (DNA): TGTGCCAGCAGCGGACAGGGGGCGAATGAGCAGTTCTTC. Its translation: CASSGQGANEQFF. The whole variable domain, filled in from reference TRBV9 and TRBJ2-1, reads DSGVTQTPKHLITATGQRVTLRCSPRSGDLSVYWYQQSLDQGLQFLIQYYNGEERAKGNILERFSAQQFPDLHSELNLSSLELGDSALYFCASSGQGANEQFFGPGTRLTVL.

The J gene is TRBJ2-1, the V gene TRBV7-2, with 12 bases that match TRBD2. The length of the CDR3 is 21 residues. The germline gives CDR1 SGHTA, CDR2 FQGNSA. Trimming cost V 0 bases and J 2 bases; bases outside gene matches: 14. Here the CDR3 reads CASSLALTGRLAGVPYNEQFF. Written as DNA, the CDR3 is TGTGCCAGCAGCTTAGCATTAACAGGGAGACTAGCGGGAGTTCCCTACAATGAGCAGTTCTTC.

V gene TRBV5-5 combines with J gene TRBJ2-2, with TRBD2 matching 8 bases. The J segment lost 0 bases and the V segment lost 3 bases, leaving 1 base of the junction unmatched. The CDR3 is 15 residues long. The germline V gene encodes CDR1 SGHKS and CDR2 YYEKEE (reference sequence). The CDR3 sequence: CASSSGGSNTGELFF. For the CDR3, the DNA is TGTGCCAGCAGCTCGGGGGGGTCGAACACCGGGGAGCTGTTTTTT.

V usage is TRBV5-1 and J usage is TRBJ2-1; D might be TRBD2 (5 bases). This CDR3 comprises 14 residues. Germline CDR1 is SGHRS and CDR2 is YFSETQ. Trimming removed 0 bases from V and 6 bases from J, with 10 bases in between. The CDR3 region has the DNA TGCGCCAGCAGCTTGGTGGGAGTCGGCAATGAGCAGTTCTTC. Protein sequence: CASSLVGVGNEQFF.

V gene TRBV5-1 combines with J gene TRBJ1-5; D is undetermined. V lost 0 bases and J lost 1, with 5 bases in between. Germline V gives CDR1 SGHRS, CDR2 YFSETQ. This CDR3 contains 14 residues. The CDR3 sequence: CASSLAGSNQPQHF. The CDR3, as DNA: TGCGCCAGCAGCTTGGCGGGGAGCAATCAGCCCCAGCATTTT.

The genes are TRBV10-3 and TRBJ2-1; 7 positions match TRBD2. The CDR3 loop spans 14 amino acids. Germline values: CDR1 ENHRY, CDR2 SYGVKD. V lost 6 bases, J lost 10 bases, and 12 bases stayed unmatched. The CDR3 nucleotides are TGTGCCATCAGCGAAGACATGGGGGAGGGAGAGCAGTTCTTC. Translated: CAISEDMGEGEQFF.

This clone was seen a single time. The rearrangement links TRBV2 to TRBJ1-1, with a possible D match to TRBD1 (5 bases). With 1 base removed from V and 5 bases from J, the gap between germline ends came to 17 bases. Germline CDR1 SNHLY, CDR2 FYNNEI. This CDR3 region has 16 residues. The CDR3 nucleotides are TGTGCCAGCAGTGAAGACGTAAATCAGGGTTGGACTGAAGCTTTCTTT. It yields the protein CASSEDVNQGWTEAFF.

V is TRBV5-4 and J is TRBJ1-2; 8 bases map to TRBD1. The CDR3 extends over 13 amino acids. In germline, CDR1 is SGHNT, CDR2 YYREEE (reference sequence). V shed 4 bases, J shed 8 bases, and the junction held 7 bases outside the gene matches. CDR3 DNA: TGTGCCAGCAGCCCGGGACAGGAGAGGGGCTACACCTTC. Translating it yields CASSPGQERGYTF.

The V call is TRBV5-1, the J call TRBJ2-7; 8 nucleotides align to TRBD2. V lost 3 bases, J lost 2 bases, and 1 base stayed unmatched. Germline CDR1 reads SGHRS; CDR2 reads YFSETQ. CDR3 size: 13 residues. This CDR3 is CASSSGLAYEQYF. CDR3 DNA sequence: TGCGCCAGCAGCTCGGGACTAGCCTACGAGCAGTACTTC.

V is TRBV29-1 and J is TRBJ2-5, with D uncertain. CDR1 is SQVTM and CDR2 is ANQGSEA in the germline V gene. Trimming pared 7 bases from V and 1 base from J, leaving 13 bases between. This CDR3 has 13 residues. The CDR3 DNA is TGCAGCGGGGCCCAAGGTAGCCAAGAGACCCAGTACTTC. It codes for CSGAQGSQETQYF.

The chain couples TRBV19 to TRBJ2-2; 9 nucleotides align to TRBD1. V shed 8 bases, J shed 6 bases, and the junction held 7 bases outside the gene matches. In germline, CDR1 is LNHDA, CDR2 SQIVND (reference sequence). The CDR3 runs 14 residues. The CDR3 DNA reads TGTGCCAGTGGAAGGACAGGGGTATCCGGGGAGCTGTTTTTT. Translating gives CASGRTGVSGELFF.

The V call is TRBV19, the J call TRBJ2-7; 8 nucleotides align to TRBD2. The CDR3 has 16 amino acids. The junction had 11 bases not matched to a gene; V was cut back by 1 base and J by 6 bases. CDR1 is LNHDA, CDR2 SQIVND, per germline (reference sequence). In DNA form, the CDR3 reads TGTGCCAGTAGTATAGTAGCGGGGAGTAATGAACCCGAGCAGTACTTC. This encodes CASSIVAGSNEPEQYF.

This clone has only one observation. The gene calls are TRBV2 and TRBJ1-5, with a possible D match to TRBD1 (5 bases). V lost 2 bases and J lost 6, with 5 bases in between. The CDR3 is 12 residues long. Germline assignment: CDR1 SNHLY and CDR2 FYNNEI. CDR3 residues: CASSEQGQPQHF. The CDR3 region has the DNA TGTGCCAGCAGTGAACAGGGTCAGCCCCAGCATTTT. The full variable domain, completed using reference TRBV2 and TRBJ1-5, is EPEVTQTPSHQVTQMGQEVILRCVPISNHLYFYWYRQILGQKVEFLVSFYNNEISEKSEIFDDQFSVERPDGSNFTLKIRSTKLEDSAMYFCASSEQGQPQHFGDGTRLSIL.

The chain couples TRBV4-2 to TRBJ2-1; 10 bases fit TRBD2. Looked up from germline, CDR1 is LGHNA and CDR2 is YNFKEQ. The CDR3 contains 15 residues. After removal of 8 bases from V and 7 bases from J, the junction contained 11 bases not matched to a gene. This chain's CDR3 is CASRETGLAPNEQFF. As DNA, the CDR3 is TGTGCCAGCCGGGAGACGGGACTAGCGCCGAATGAGCAGTTCTTC.

The chain employs TRBV7-8 and TRBJ1-5; D remains unclear. The CDR3 covers 12 residues. V lost 8 bases and J 5 bases, leaving 10 bases between the germline ends. Germline lookup yields CDR1 SGHVS and CDR2 FQNEAQ. The CDR3 DNA reads as TGTGCCAGCTCAGCGATAGATCAGCCCCAGCATTTT. It specifies CASSAIDQPQHF.

The CDR3 is CASSAGVLNEKLFF. The CDR3 coding sequence is TGTGCCAGCAGTGCCGGGGTCCTTAATGAAAAACTGTTTTTT. The rearrangement uses TRBV6-5 and TRBJ1-4; unclear D gene. Deletions cut 5 bases from V and 4 bases from J, with 11 bases between. This CDR3 is built from 14 residues. Germline V gene sequence: CDR1 MNHEY, CDR2 SVGAGI.